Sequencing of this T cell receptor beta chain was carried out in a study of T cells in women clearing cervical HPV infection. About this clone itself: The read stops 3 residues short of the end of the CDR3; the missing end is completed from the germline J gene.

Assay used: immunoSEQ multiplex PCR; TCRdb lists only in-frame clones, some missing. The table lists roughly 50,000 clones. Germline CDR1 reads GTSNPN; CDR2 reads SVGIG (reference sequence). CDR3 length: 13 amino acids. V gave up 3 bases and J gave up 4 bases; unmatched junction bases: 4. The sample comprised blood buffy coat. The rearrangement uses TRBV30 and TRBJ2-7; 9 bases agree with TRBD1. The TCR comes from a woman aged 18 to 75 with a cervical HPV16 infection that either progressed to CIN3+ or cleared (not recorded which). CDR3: CAWRRDRVYEQYF. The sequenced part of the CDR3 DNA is TGTGCCTGGAGGAGGGACAGGGTTTACGAG.